The rows below give T cell receptor beta chains drawn from one sample of a study of T-cell reconstitution after alpha-beta-depleted transplantation in children. Each CDR3 protein is one row after TCRdb ran MiXCR on the PCR reads. The sample lists 400,000 to 500,000 distinct CDR3 sequences, 9.5% to 13% seen once, with over 4.5% in the top ten. The starting material was PBMCs from the stem cell graft donor, obtained from the stem cell graft. Source of these receptors: a human donor who donated a stem cell graft to a child with acute myeloid leukemia. Each CDR3 is given with its conserved first and last residue. The order of the fields is D gene, clone size, J gene, V gene, CDR3 DNA, CDR3 protein. D genes are given only for firm matches. A clone size is listed for some rows: how often the clone was seen (once, few, many), or a class if it is expanded.

.	few	TRBJ2-7	TRBV25-1	TGTGCCAGCAGTAATACGGTGGAGCAGTACTTC	CASSNTVEQYF
TRBD1	few	TRBJ1-2	TRBV5-5	TGTGCCAGCAGCACCCTGACAGGGGCGGGCGGCTACACCTTC	CASSTLTGAGGYTF
.	.	TRBJ2-1	TRBV20-1	TGCAGTGCTAGAGATCCGAACGGCTACAATGAGCAGTTCTTC	CSARDPNGYNEQFF
TRBD1	many	TRBJ2-1	TRBV20-1	TGCAGTGCTCTAACAGGGGCCGGCTACAATGAGCAGTTCTTC	CSALTGAGYNEQFF
TRBD2	few	TRBJ2-1	TRBV6-2/TRBV6-3	TGTGCCAGCAGTTACTGGACTAGCGTAAACAATGAGCAGTTCTTC	CASSYWTSVNNEQFF
TRBD2	.	TRBJ2-1	TRBV12-3/TRBV12-4	TGTGCCAGCAGTCTACTTCGGGGAGCGGGGGCCTACAATGAGCAGTTCTTC	CASSLLRGAGAYNEQFF
TRBD2	few	TRBJ2-1	TRBV7-9	TGTGCCAGCAGCCCCCGGGGGGTGACTAGCGGCAACAATGAGCAGTTCTTC	CASSPRGVTSGNNEQFF
TRBD2	many	TRBJ2-5	TRBV12-3/TRBV12-4	TGTGCCAGCAGTCAACTGACTAGCGGGGGGTACCAAGAGACCCAGTACTTC	CASSQLTSGGYQETQYF
.	many	TRBJ1-5	TRBV4-1	TGCGCCAGCAGCCCAGATAGACAGAACAATCAGCCCCAGCATTTT	CASSPDRQNNQPQHF
.	.	TRBJ2-4	TRBV11-2	TGTGCCAGCAGCCTAGGGGGTTTTGTGGACATTCAGTACTTC	CASSLGGFVDIQYF
.	few	TRBJ2-5	TRBV5-8	TGTGCCAGCAGCTTGGATACGGAACAAGAGACCCAGTACTTC	CASSLDTEQETQYF
TRBD2	.	TRBJ2-1	TRBV20-1	TGCAGTGCTTATCTAGCGGCTTCCTCCTACAATGAGCAGTTCTTC	CSAYLAASSYNEQFF
.	few	TRBJ1-2	TRBV12-3/TRBV12-4	TGTGCCAGCCATCCCCAAGGGGTCTATGGCTACACCTTC	CASHPQGVYGYTF
TRBD2	.	TRBJ2-2	TRBV5-5	TGTGCCAGCAGCTTATCAGCGGGAGTAGGTGGGGAGCTGTTTTTT	CASSLSAGVGGELFF
.	many	TRBJ2-3	TRBV20-1	TGCAGTGCTAGAATAGAGGGTGGTACGCAGTATTTT	CSARIEGGTQYF
.	many	TRBJ2-1	TRBV6-2/TRBV6-3	TGTGCCAGCAGTAGAATCGTCAATGAGCAGTTCTTC	CASSRIVNEQFF
.	few	TRBJ2-7	TRBV29-1	TGCAGCGTCGGGCAGTTCGCGGGCGAGCAGTACTTC	CSVGQFAGEQYF
TRBD2	many	TRBJ2-1	TRBV4-1	TGCGCCAGCAGCCAAGTTCTAGCGGGATTCAATGAGCAGTTCTTC	CASSQVLAGFNEQFF
TRBD2	many	TRBJ2-7	TRBV20-1	TGCAGTGCCTTAGCGGATCGGACTAGCGGGAGTCGGCATCACGAGCAGTACTTC	CSALADRTSGSRHHEQYF
.	.	TRBJ2-3	TRBV3-1	TGTGCCAGCAGGGGGTACAGCCTAGCGACGCAGTATTTT	CASRGYSLATQYF
TRBD1	many	TRBJ1-2	TRBV10-3	TGTGCCATCAGTCAGGGGGCGCGGGACTATGGCTACACCTTC	CAISQGARDYGYTF
.	.	TRBJ2-1	TRBV11-3	TGTGCCAGCAGCCGACTAGGCTGGAATGAGCAGTTCTTC	CASSRLGWNEQFF
TRBD1	many	TRBJ2-1	TRBV9	TGTGCCAGCAGCTTGGGACAGGTCCAGAATGAGCAGTTCTTC	CASSLGQVQNEQFF
.	.	TRBJ1-2	TRBV12-3/TRBV12-4	TGTGCCAGCCGGAGGCAGGGTCAGGATGGCTACACCTTC	CASRRQGQDGYTF
.	.	TRBJ2-3	TRBV5-1	TGCGCCAGCAGCTTGGTGGGCGGAACTAGCACAGATACGCAGTATTTT	CASSLVGGTSTDTQYF
.	few	TRBJ2-7	TRBV21-1	TGTGCCAGCAGCAACGTGACCGGGACGAACCCCTACGAGCAGTACTTC	CASSNVTGTNPYEQYF
.	few	TRBJ2-3	TRBV6-5	TGTGCCAGCAGTTACGACCCAGGCTTGTTCACAGATACGCAGTATTTT	CASSYDPGLFTDTQYF
.	many	TRBJ1-5	TRBV5-1	TGCGCCAGCAGCTGGGCCCCACAGGATAGCAATCAGCCCCAGCATTTT	CASSWAPQDSNQPQHF
TRBD2	many	TRBJ2-3	TRBV5-1	TGCGCCAGCAGCTTGTCGTCCGACTTGGGAGGGACGCAGTATTTT	CASSLSSDLGGTQYF
.	.	TRBJ2-1	TRBV6-6	TGTGCCGCTGCCCAGTCCGATGAGCAGTTCTTC	CAAAQSDEQFF